Sequencing of this TCR beta chain was carried out in a study of T cells in Graves' hyperthyroidism and ophthalmopathy. General study findings and limits: Ophthalmopathy was predicted by the model a median of 6.5 months ahead of onset.

Hyperthyroidism was newly diagnosed in patients aged 18 to 65 (duration under 2 months). This clonotype has a count of ten or more. The antigen is not known. Authors of the study amplified TCR beta CDR3 regions from RNA transcripts. Primed by the HTBI set, a first-round RT-PCR was run on the TCR CDR3. TCRdb re-called the multiplex PCR reads through MiXCR, storing one row per CDR3 protein. The sample yields around 760,000 distinct CDR3 sequences, around a third seen once. Germline CDR1 and CDR2: MNHEY and SVGEGT. This CDR3 contains 11 residues. Trimming removed 8 bases from V and 2 bases from J, with 6 bases in between.

This TCR was sampled from a woman in her forties with Graves' hyperthyroidism. The source material was blood. The chain employs TRBV6-2 or TRBV6-3 and TRBJ2-5, with a possible D match to TRBD2 (6 bases). CDR3 DNA: TGTGCCAGCGGGACTCAAGAGACCCAGTACTTC. It yields the protein CASGTQETQYF.